Presented here are 27 T cell receptor beta chains from one specimen sequenced in a study of post-analysis software for immune sequencing data. Findings of the study overall: Several TRBV segments (TRBV5-6, TRBV5-1 and TRBV20-1 among them) occurred more frequently in patients than in controls.

Their antigens are not known. Prepared TCR beta cDNA libraries contained unique molecular identifiers. In TCRdb, the PCR reads were re-called with MiXCR into one record per CDR3 protein. The table records roughly 870,000 distinct CDR3 sequences, roughly 50% of them present only once. Input material: blood. The receptors were sampled from a girl between 5 and 17 years old with multiple sclerosis.

This clonotype was counted between two and nine times. The gene calls are TRBV5-5 and TRBJ1-4; D unclear. Germline V gives CDR1 SGHKS, CDR2 YYEKEE (reference sequence). This CDR3 is 14 amino acids long. V lost 0 bases and J 8 bases, leaving 11 bases between the germline ends. The CDR3 loop is CASSLAGQQEKLFF. The CDR3 bases are TGTGCCAGCAGCTTGGCGGGTCAGCAAGAAAAACTGTTTTTT.

With regard to this clonotype: Its ends do not fully match the called genes, so a read error is possible. J is TRBJ2-3 and V is TRBV5-5; 12 bases match TRBD2. CDR3 size: 15 residues. Germline loops: CDR1 SGHKS, CDR2 YYEKEE (reference sequence). In nucleotides, the CDR3 is TGCGCCAGCAGCTTGACCGGGACTAGCGGGCATACGCAGTATTTT. It is translated as CASSLTGTSGHTQYF.

The chain combines TRBV16 with TRBJ1-2, with D perhaps TRBD1 (6 bases). The germline CDR1 and CDR2 sequences are KGHSY and FQNENV. Trimming shortened V by 5 bases and J by 0 bases, and 19 bases separated the two germline ends. CDR3 length: 17 amino acids. CDR3 sequence reads: CASSVDGRGLSNYGYTF. The CDR3 coding sequence is TGTGCCAGCAGCGTAGACGGCAGGGGCCTTTCTAACTATGGCTACACCTTC.

The gene calls are TRBV14 and TRBJ2-1; perhaps TRBD1 as D (5 bases). V was trimmed by 4 bases and J by 9 bases, leaving 19 bases between them. CDR3 size: 15 residues. Germline CDR1 and CDR2: SGHDN and FVKESK. Written as DNA, the CDR3 is TGTGCCAGCAGCCTCCTGAGCCAGGGTGGCCTTGAGCAGTTCTTC. Amino acid sequence: CASSLLSQGGLEQFF. Looking up the rest from reference TRBV14 and TRBJ2-1 gives the full variable domain: EAGVTQFPSHSVIEKGQTVTLRCDPISGHDNLYWYRRVMGKEIKFLLHFVKESKQDESGMPNNRFLAERTGGTYSTLKVQPAELEDSGVYFCASSLLSQGGLEQFFGPGTRLTVL.

The gene calls are TRBV12-3 or TRBV12-4 and TRBJ1-5; perhaps TRBD1 as D (5 bases). This CDR3 is 15 amino acids long. The V end was cut by 6 bases, the J end by 3 bases, with 15 bases between. The CDR3 DNA reads TGTGCCAGCAGCACAACGGGACCGCTCAATCAGCCCCAGCATTTT. Amino acids: CASSTTGPLNQPQHF.

The table lists this clonotype with a few counts. The chain uses TRBV27 and TRBJ1-5; D call uncertain. The germline V and J ends were trimmed by 7 bases and 6 bases, with 16 bases remaining between them. The CDR3 covers 14 residues. The germline V gene encodes CDR1 MNHEY and CDR2 SMNVEV (reference sequence). The CDR3: CASTREAGSQPQHF. DNA of the CDR3: TGTGCCAGCACCCGGGAGGCGGGTAGTCAGCCCCAGCATTTT.

V is TRBV27 and J is TRBJ2-5; 9 nucleotides match TRBD1. CDR1 is MNHEY and CDR2 is SMNVEV in the germline V gene (reference sequence). After removal of 5 bases from V and 4 bases from J, the junction contained 11 bases not matched to a gene. The CDR3 is made up of 16 amino acids. The CDR3 here is CASSGTGGLFGETQYF. DNA for the CDR3: TGTGCCAGCAGTGGAACAGGGGGCCTTTTTGGAGAGACCCAGTACTTC.

V usage is TRBV7-2 and J usage is TRBJ2-1; 8 nucleotides align to TRBD2. Germline values: CDR1 SGHTA, CDR2 FQGNSA. Trimming took 3 bases from V and 11 from J; bases not matched to a gene: 6. The CDR3 extends over 13 amino acids. The CDR3: CASSFSGTSKQFF. The CDR3 DNA follows: TGTGCCAGCAGCTTCTCCGGGACTAGTAAGCAGTTCTTC. Based on the CDR3 plus reference TRBV7-2 and TRBJ2-1, the full variable domain is GAGVSQSPSNKVTEKGKDVELRCDPISGHTALYWYRQSLGQGLEFLIYFQGNSAPDKSGLPSDRFSAERTGGSVSTLTIQRTQQEDSAVYLCASSFSGTSKQFFGPGTRLTVL.

This clonotype showed up just a few times. The chain is built from TRBV3-1 and TRBJ2-1; the match to TRBD2 covers 8 bases. In germline, CDR1 is LGHDT, CDR2 YNNKEL (reference sequence). CDR3 length equals 13 residues. V lost 7 bases and J lost 7; bases outside the gene matches: 6. The CDR3 DNA reads as TGTGCCAGCACCCTAGGCGGGGGGAATGAGCAGTTCTTC. Translated, it gives CASTLGGGNEQFF.

The V gene is TRBV27, the J gene TRBJ2-7, with 10 nucleotides matching TRBD2. This CDR3 is 16 amino acids long. V trimming: 6 bases; J trimming: 6 bases; junction bases outside the gene matches: 14. Germline V gene lookup returns CDR1 MNHEY and CDR2 SMNVEV (reference sequence). The chain's CDR3 is CASSHTSGEGWAEQYF. The CDR3 DNA sequence: TGTGCCAGCAGCCACACTAGCGGGGAGGGTTGGGCCGAGCAGTACTTC.

The chain has TRBV3-1 and TRBJ1-2; D uncertain. From germline, CDR1 is LGHDT and CDR2 YNNKEL (reference sequence). V lost 1 base and J lost 6, with 9 bases in between. The CDR3 loop spans 13 amino acids. The CDR3 sequence is CASSQGRANGYTF. In DNA form, the CDR3 reads TGTGCCAGCAGCCAAGGGAGGGCGAATGGCTACACCTTC.

This clonotype was found once. The chain joins TRBV20-1 to TRBJ1-2, with D possibly matching TRBD1 (5 bases). With 3 bases removed from V and 6 bases from J, the gap between germline ends came to 17 bases. This CDR3 is 14 amino acids long. The germline V gene has CDR1 DFQATT and CDR2 SNEGSKA (reference sequence). In DNA, the CDR3 is TGCAGTGCTAGGTCCAGAGCCAGGGCGGATGGCTACACCTTC. Its translation is CSARSRARADGYTF.

The chain employs TRBV6-2 or TRBV6-3 and TRBJ2-1; D may match TRBD1 or TRBD2 (7 bases each). Trimming took 2 bases from V and 13 from J, leaving 21 bases between them. The germline V gene encodes CDR1 MNHEY and CDR2 SVGEGT. This CDR3 spans 15 amino acids. CDR3 sequence: CASSYGGRGRRRQFF. The CDR3 nucleotides read TGTGCCAGCAGTTACGGGGGGAGGGGGCGACGACGACAGTTCTTC.

The table lists this clonotype with a few counts. The chain links TRBV5-6 to TRBJ2-3; D is uncertain. V was trimmed by 5 bases and J by 0 bases, leaving 7 bases between them. Germline values: CDR1 SGHDT, CDR2 YYEEEE. CDR3 size: 13 residues. This CDR3 reads CASSWGSTDTQYF. The CDR3 nucleotides are TGTGCCAGCAGTTGGGGAAGCACAGATACGCAGTATTTT.

This chain joins TRBV29-1 and TRBJ2-5; the D is unclear. V gave up 4 bases and J gave up 11 bases, with 14 bases separating them. Germline V gene lookup returns CDR1 SQVTM and CDR2 ANQGSEA. The CDR3 covers 11 residues. Here the CDR3 DNA reads TGCAGCGTTGCGTCCGCCCAGAAGCAGTACTTC. It encodes CSVASAQKQYF.

There are a few counts of this clonotype. The rearrangement joins TRBV29-1 to TRBJ2-5; 10 bases agree with TRBD2. V gave up 7 bases and J gave up 5 bases; unmatched junction bases: 10. Germline-derived CDR1 and CDR2 are SQVTM and ANQGSEA. The CDR3 runs 14 residues. Here the CDR3 reads CSAIAGGGGETQYF. The CDR3 region has the DNA TGCAGCGCCATAGCGGGGGGCGGCGGCGAGACCCAGTACTTC.

The sample holds a few counts of this clonotype. This chain links TRBV7-9 with TRBJ1-1; TRBD1 might be the D (5 bases). CDR1 SEHNR and CDR2 FQNEAQ come from the germline V gene (reference sequence). The CDR3 length is 16 residues. Trimming stripped 2 bases from V and 1 base from J, with 14 bases between. The CDR3 nucleotides are TGTGCCAGCAGCTTACGTATGGGGGGTTCGAACACTGAAGCTTTCTTT. It yields the protein CASSLRMGGSNTEAFF.

The V and J genes are TRBV7-3 and TRBJ2-7; 8 bases agree with TRBD2. Germline CDR1 is SGHTA and CDR2 is FQGTGA. V was pared by 5 bases and J by 2 bases, with 8 bases of the junction left unmatched. The CDR3 sequence is 15 residues long. This CDR3 is CASSIRAGVTYEQYF. CDR3 coding DNA: TGTGCCAGCAGCATCAGAGCGGGAGTTACCTACGAGCAGTACTTC. The variable domain in full, with the rest retrieved from reference TRBV7-3 and TRBJ2-7, is GAGVSQTPSNKVTEKGKYVELRCDPISGHTALYWYRQSLGQGPEFLIYFQGTGAADDSGLPNDRFFAVRPEGSVSTLKIQRTERGDSAVYLCASSIRAGVTYEQYFGPGTRLTVT.

The chain couples TRBV5-5 to TRBJ1-1; 8 bases fit TRBD1. Trimming cost V 4 bases and J 0 bases; bases outside gene matches: 5. The CDR3 consists of 15 residues. CDR1 SGHKS and CDR2 YYEKEE come from the germline V gene (reference sequence). Here the CDR3 reads CASSLWTGMNTEAFF. CDR3 nucleotides: TGTGCCAGCAGCCTGTGGACAGGGATGAACACTGAAGCTTTCTTT. The entire variable domain, with the rest obtained from reference TRBV5-5 and TRBJ1-1, is as follows: DAGVTQSPTHLIKTRGQQVTLRCSPISGHKSVSWYQQVLGQGPQFIFQYYEKEERGRGNFPDRFSARQFPNYSSELNVNALLLGDSALYLCASSLWTGMNTEAFFGQGTRLTVV.

V gene TRBV6-2 or TRBV6-3 combines with J gene TRBJ2-1; 11 nucleotides line up with TRBD2. The CDR3 length is 19 residues. Germline V CDR1 and CDR2: MNHEY, SVGEGT. With V trimmed by 5 bases and J by 2 bases, 14 bases remained unmatched. The CDR3 coding sequence is TGTGCCAGCAGTCGCCGTAGCGGGGGGGCCGTCTTACCCTACAATGAGCAGTTCTTC. Translation: CASSRRSGGAVLPYNEQFF.

The table lists this clonotype with a few counts. V usage is TRBV28 and J usage is TRBJ2-3; D gene ambiguous. Germline V gene sequence: CDR1 MDHEN, CDR2 SYDVKM. The CDR3 is 16 amino acids. Trimming took 5 bases from V and 2 from J, leaving 17 bases between them. The CDR3 spells CASSTRMGKTTDTQYF. In nucleotides, the CDR3 is TGTGCCAGCAGTACCCGCATGGGGAAAACCACAGATACGCAGTATTTT.

The rearrangement joins TRBV15 to TRBJ1-4, with TRBD1 matching 9 bases. The ends lost 0 bases at V and 8 bases at J; junction bases unmatched: 7. This CDR3 spans 16 amino acids. The germline gives CDR1 LNHNV, CDR2 YYDKDF (reference sequence). CDR3 loop: CATSREMTGGREKLFF. The CDR3 nucleotides read TGTGCCACCAGCAGAGAAATGACAGGGGGGAGGGAAAAACTGTTTTTT.

This clonotype was picked up one time. The chain carries TRBV6-6 and TRBJ2-7, with 7 bases lining up with TRBD1. Germline loops: CDR1 MNHNY, CDR2 SVGAGI (reference sequence). J was trimmed by 3 bases and V by 6 bases; bases with no gene match: 8. The CDR3 consists of 14 residues. As DNA, the CDR3 is TGTGCCAGCAGAAACCGGGACAGTGGCTACGAGCAGTACTTC. This gives the protein CASRNRDSGYEQYF.

The chain couples TRBV9 to TRBJ2-7, with 11 bases aligning to TRBD1. V lost 4 bases to trimming and J lost 5 bases; unmatched junction nucleotides: 5. CDR3 length: 14 amino acids. CDR1 is SGDLS, CDR2 YYNGEE, per germline. The CDR3 protein is CASSPDRGHHEQYF. The DNA of the CDR3 is TGTGCCAGCAGCCCGGACAGGGGGCACCACGAGCAGTACTTC. The full variable domain, completed using reference TRBV9 and TRBJ2-7, is DSGVTQTPKHLITATGQRVTLRCSPRSGDLSVYWYQQSLDQGLQFLIQYYNGEERAKGNILERFSAQQFPDLHSELNLSSLELGDSALYFCASSPDRGHHEQYFGPGTRLTVT.

This clonotype showed up many times. The V and J genes are TRBV11-2 and TRBJ2-1, with 15 bases that match TRBD2. V gave up 8 bases and J gave up 4 bases; unmatched junction bases: 15. Germline CDR1 reads SGHAT; CDR2 reads FQNNGV. The CDR3 length is 19 residues. The chain's CDR3 is CASAPVGGTSGGSYNEQFF. The CDR3 coding sequence is TGTGCCAGCGCCCCGGTCGGAGGGACTAGCGGGGGGTCGTACAATGAGCAGTTCTTC.

The sample holds a few counts of this clonotype. The rearrangement joins TRBV10-3 to TRBJ2-3; 8 bases agree with TRBD2. This CDR3 has 14 residues. CDR1 is ENHRY and CDR2 is SYGVKD in the germline V gene. V dropped 6 bases and J dropped 5; count of bases not matched to a gene: 7. The CDR3 sequence: CAIRDSREGDTQYF. The DNA for the CDR3 is TGTGCCATCAGGGACAGCCGGGAGGGAGATACGCAGTATTTT.

This chain connects TRBV18 to TRBJ2-1; 12 nucleotides match TRBD2. The CDR3 has 15 residues. V dropped 6 bases and J dropped 7; count of bases not matched to a gene: 7. CDR1 KGHSH and CDR2 LQKENI come from the germline V gene. As DNA, the CDR3 is TGTGCCAGCTCCACTAGCGGGAGGTCGTTAAATGAGCAGTTCTTC. Translation: CASSTSGRSLNEQFF. Full variable domain (rest looked up from reference TRBV18 and TRBJ2-1): NAGVMQNPRHLVRRRGQEARLRCSPMKGHSHVYWYRQLPEEGLKFMVYLQKENIIDESGMPKERFSAEFPKEGPSILRIQQVVRGDSAAYFCASSTSGRSLNEQFFGPGTRLTVL.